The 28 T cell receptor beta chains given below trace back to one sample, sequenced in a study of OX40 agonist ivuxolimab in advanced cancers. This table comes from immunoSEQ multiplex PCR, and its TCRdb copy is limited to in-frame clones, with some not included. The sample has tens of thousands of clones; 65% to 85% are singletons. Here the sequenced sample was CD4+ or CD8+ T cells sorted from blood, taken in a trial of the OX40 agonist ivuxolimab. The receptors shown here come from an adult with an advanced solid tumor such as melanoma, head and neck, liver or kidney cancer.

The CDR3 DNA is TGTGCCAGCAGCCCCAGTGATAGCGGGTTCACAGATACGCAGTATTTT. This translates into CASSPSDSGFTDTQYF. J is TRBJ2-3 and V is TRBV7-9, with 7 bases fitting TRBD2. The V segment lost 5 bases and the J segment 2 bases; nucleotides outside the gene matches: 10. The CDR3 loop spans 16 amino acids. CDR1 is SEHNR, CDR2 FQNEAQ, per germline (reference sequence).

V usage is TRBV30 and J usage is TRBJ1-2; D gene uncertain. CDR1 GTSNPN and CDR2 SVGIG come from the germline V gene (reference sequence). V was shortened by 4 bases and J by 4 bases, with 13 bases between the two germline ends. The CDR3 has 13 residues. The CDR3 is CAWTKGNGYGYTF. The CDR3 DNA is TGTGCCTGGACTAAGGGCAACGGCTATGGCTACACCTTC. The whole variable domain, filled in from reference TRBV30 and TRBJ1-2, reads SQTIHQWPATLVQPVGSPLSLECTVEGTSNPNLYWYRQAAGRGLQLLFYSVGIGQISSEVPQNLSASRPQDRQFILSSKKLLLSDSGFYLCAWTKGNGYGYTFGSGTRLTVV.

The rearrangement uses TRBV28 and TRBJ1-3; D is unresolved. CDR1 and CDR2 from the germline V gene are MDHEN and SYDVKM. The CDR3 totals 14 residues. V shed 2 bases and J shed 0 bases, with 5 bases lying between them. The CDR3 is CASSLPGSGNTIYF. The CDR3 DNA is TGTGCCAGCAGTTTACCAGGCTCTGGAAACACCATATATTTT.

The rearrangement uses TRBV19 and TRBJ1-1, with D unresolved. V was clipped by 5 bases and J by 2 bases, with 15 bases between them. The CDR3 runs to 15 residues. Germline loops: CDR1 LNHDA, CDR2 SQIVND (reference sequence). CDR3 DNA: TGTGCCAGTAGTCCCCCGGACGGGTTCAACACTGAAGCTTTCTTT. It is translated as CASSPPDGFNTEAFF.

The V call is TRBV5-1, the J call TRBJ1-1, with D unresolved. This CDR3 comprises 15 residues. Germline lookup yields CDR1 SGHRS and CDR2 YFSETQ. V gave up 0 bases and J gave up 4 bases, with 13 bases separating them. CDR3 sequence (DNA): TGCGCCAGCAGCTTGGAACGTGCCAGAGGCACTGAAGCTTTCTTT. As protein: CASSLERARGTEAFF.

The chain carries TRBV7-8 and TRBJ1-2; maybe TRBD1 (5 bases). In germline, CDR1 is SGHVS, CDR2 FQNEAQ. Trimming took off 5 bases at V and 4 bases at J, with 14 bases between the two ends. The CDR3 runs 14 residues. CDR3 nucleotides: TGTGCCAGCAGCCCCCGGGACGGAATCTATGGCTACACCTTC. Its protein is CASSPRDGIYGYTF.

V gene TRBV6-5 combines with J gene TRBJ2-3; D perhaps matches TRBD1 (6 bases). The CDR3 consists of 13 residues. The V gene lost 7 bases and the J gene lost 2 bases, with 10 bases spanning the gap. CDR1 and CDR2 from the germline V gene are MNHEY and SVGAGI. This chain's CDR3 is CASMGANTDTQYF. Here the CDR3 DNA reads TGTGCCAGCATGGGGGCTAACACAGATACGCAGTATTTT.

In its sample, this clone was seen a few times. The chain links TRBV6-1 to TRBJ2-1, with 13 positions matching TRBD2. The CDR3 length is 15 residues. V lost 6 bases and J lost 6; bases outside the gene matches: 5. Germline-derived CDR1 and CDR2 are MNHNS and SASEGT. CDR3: CASRTSGRGPNEQFF. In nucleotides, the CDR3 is TGTGCCAGCAGAACTAGCGGGAGGGGACCCAATGAGCAGTTCTTC.

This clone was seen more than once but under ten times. The CDR3 region is CASSLLYNEQFF. Written as DNA, the CDR3 is TGTGCCAGCAGCTTGCTATACAATGAGCAGTTCTTC. The chain uses TRBV7-2 and TRBJ2-1; no firm D call. The CDR3 is made up of 12 amino acids. V was shortened by 3 bases and J by 4 bases, with 4 bases between the two germline ends. From germline, CDR1 is SGHTA and CDR2 FQGNSA.

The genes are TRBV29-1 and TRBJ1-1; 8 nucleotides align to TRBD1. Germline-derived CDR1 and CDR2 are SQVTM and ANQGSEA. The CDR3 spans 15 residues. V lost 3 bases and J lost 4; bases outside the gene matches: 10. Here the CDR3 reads CSVEELRGRSTEAFF. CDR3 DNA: TGCAGCGTTGAGGAGCTCAGGGGGCGAAGCACTGAAGCTTTCTTT.

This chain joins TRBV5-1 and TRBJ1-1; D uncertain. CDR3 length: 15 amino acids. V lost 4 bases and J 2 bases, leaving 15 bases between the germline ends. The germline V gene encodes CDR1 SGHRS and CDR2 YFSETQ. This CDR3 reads CASSTDGFSNTEAFF. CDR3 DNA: TGCGCCAGCAGCACCGACGGGTTCAGCAACACTGAAGCTTTCTTT.

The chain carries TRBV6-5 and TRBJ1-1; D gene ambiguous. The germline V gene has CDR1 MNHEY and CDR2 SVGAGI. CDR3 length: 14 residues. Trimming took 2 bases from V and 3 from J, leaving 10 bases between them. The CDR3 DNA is TGTGCCAGCAGTTACGGAAGGGAGGACACTGAAGCTTTCTTT. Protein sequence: CASSYGREDTEAFF.

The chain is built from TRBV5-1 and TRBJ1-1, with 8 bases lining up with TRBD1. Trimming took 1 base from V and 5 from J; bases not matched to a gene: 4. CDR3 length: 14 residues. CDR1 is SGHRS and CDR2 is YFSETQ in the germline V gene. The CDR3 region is CASSLPGQGTEAFF. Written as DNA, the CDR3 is TGCGCCAGCAGCTTGCCAGGACAGGGAACTGAAGCTTTCTTT.

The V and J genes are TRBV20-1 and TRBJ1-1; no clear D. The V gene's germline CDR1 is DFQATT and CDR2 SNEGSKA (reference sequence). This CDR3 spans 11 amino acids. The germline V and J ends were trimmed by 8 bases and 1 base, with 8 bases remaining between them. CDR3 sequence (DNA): TGCAGTCCCCGCTGGAACACTGAAGCTTTCTTT. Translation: CSPRWNTEAFF.

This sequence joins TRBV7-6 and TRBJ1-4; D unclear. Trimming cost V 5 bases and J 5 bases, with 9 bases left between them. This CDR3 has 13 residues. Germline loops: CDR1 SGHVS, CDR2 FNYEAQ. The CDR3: CASSRGGNEKLFF. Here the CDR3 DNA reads TGTGCCAGCAGCCGAGGAGGGAATGAAAAACTGTTTTTT.

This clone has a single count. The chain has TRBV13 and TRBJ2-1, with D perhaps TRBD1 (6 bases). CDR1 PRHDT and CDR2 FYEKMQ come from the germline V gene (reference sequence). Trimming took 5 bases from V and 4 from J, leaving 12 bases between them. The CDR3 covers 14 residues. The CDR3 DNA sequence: TGTGCCAGCAGCCCTAACAGGGTTTACAATGAGCAGTTCTTC. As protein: CASSPNRVYNEQFF.

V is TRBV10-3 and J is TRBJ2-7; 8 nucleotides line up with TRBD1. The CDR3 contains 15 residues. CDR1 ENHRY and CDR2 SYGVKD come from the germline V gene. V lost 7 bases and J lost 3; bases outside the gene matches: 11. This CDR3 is CAITPSIGQGYEQYF. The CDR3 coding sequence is TGTGCCATCACCCCCTCGATCGGACAGGGCTACGAGCAGTACTTC.

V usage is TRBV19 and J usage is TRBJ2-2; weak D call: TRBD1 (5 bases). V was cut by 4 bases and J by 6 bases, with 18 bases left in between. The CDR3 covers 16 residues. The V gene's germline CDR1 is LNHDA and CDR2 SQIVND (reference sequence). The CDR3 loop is CASSRGRAGLSGELFF. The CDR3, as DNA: TGTGCCAGTAGTAGGGGCCGGGCAGGGCTATCCGGGGAGCTGTTTTTT. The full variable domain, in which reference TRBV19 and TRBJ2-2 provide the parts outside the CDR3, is DGGITQSPKYLFRKEGQNVTLSCEQNLNHDAMYWYRQDPGQGLRLIYYSQIVNDFQKGDIAEGYSVSREKKESFPLTVTSAQKNPTAFYLCASSRGRAGLSGELFFGEGSRLTVL.

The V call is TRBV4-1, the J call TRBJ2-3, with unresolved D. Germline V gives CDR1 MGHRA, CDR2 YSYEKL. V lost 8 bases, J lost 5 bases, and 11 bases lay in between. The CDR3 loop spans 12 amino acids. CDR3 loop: CASSQERDTQYF. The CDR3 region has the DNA TGCGCCAGCTCTCAGGAGCGAGATACGCAGTATTTT.

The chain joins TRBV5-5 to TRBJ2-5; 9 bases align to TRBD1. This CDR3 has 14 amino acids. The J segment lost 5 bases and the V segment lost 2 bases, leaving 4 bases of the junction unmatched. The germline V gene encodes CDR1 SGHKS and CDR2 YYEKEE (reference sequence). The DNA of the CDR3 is TGTGCCAGCAGCTTAACAGGGGGCAGCGAGACCCAGTACTTC. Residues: CASSLTGGSETQYF. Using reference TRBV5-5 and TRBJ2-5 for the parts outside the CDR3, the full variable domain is DAGVTQSPTHLIKTRGQQVTLRCSPISGHKSVSWYQQVLGQGPQFIFQYYEKEERGRGNFPDRFSARQFPNYSSELNVNALLLGDSALYLCASSLTGGSETQYFGPGTRLLVL.

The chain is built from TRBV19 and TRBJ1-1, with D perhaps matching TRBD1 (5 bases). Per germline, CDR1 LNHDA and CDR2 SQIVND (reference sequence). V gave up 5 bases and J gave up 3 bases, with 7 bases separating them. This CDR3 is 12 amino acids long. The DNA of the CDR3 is TGTGCCAGTAGTCAGGGTTACACTGAAGCTTTCTTT. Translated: CASSQGYTEAFF.

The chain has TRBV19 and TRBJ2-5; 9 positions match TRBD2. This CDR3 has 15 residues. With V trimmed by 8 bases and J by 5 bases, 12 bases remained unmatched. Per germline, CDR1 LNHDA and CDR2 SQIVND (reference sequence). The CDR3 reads CASREISGREETQYF. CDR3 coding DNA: TGTGCCAGTCGTGAGATTAGCGGGAGAGAGGAGACCCAGTACTTC.

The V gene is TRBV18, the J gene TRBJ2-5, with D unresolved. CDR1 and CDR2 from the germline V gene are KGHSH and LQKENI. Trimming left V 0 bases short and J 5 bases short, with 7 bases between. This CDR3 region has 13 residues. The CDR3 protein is CASSPPNGETQYF. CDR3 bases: TGTGCCAGCTCACCACCGAACGGGGAGACCCAGTACTTC.

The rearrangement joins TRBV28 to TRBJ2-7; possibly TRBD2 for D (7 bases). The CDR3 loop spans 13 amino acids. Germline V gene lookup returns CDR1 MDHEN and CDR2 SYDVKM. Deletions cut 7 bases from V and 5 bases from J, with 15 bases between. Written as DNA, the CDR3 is TGTGCCAGCACGCTACAGGGAGGGAACGAGCAGTACTTC. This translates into CASTLQGGNEQYF.

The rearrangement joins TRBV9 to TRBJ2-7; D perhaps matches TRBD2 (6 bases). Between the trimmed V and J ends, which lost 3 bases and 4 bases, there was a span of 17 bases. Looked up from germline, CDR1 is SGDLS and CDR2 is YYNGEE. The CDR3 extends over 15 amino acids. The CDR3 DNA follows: TGTGCCAGCAGCGCGGGGGACGGTCTGGGGTACGAGCAGTACTTC. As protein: CASSAGDGLGYEQYF.

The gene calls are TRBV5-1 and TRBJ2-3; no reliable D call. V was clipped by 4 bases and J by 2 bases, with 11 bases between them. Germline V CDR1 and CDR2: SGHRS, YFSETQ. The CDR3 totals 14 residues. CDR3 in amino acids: CASSPDPSTDTQYF. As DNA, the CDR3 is TGCGCCAGCAGCCCCGACCCGTCCACAGATACGCAGTATTTT. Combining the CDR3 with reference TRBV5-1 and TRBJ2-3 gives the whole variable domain KAGVTQTPRYLIKTRGQQVTLSCSPISGHRSVSWYQQTPGQGLQFLFEYFSETQRNKGNFPGRFSGRQFSNSRSEMNVSTLELGDSALYLCASSPDPSTDTQYFGPGTRLTVL.

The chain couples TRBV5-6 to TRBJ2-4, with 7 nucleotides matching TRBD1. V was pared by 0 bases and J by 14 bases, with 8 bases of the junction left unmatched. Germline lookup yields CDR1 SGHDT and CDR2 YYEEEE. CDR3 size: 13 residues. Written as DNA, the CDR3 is TGTGCCAGCAGCTTGGGAGGGACAGTCGGGGAGTACTTC. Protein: CASSLGGTVGEYF.

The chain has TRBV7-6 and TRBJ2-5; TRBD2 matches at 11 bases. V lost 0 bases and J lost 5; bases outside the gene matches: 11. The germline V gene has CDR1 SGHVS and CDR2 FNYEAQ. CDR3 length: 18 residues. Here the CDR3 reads CASSLAVLAGGVGETQYF. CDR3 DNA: TGTGCCAGCAGCTTAGCGGTCCTAGCGGGAGGAGTAGGTGAGACCCAGTACTTC.